This TCR beta chain emerged from a study of PD-L1 blockade in urothelial cancer. Study-wide background: Timepoints chosen for blood analysis were 3 weeks (second dose) and 6 weeks after treatment start. Blood samples contained a median 141,255 T cells. Whole-study findings and limits: Tumor-associated clones in the blood of durable-benefit patients grew more at 3 weeks.

Assay: immunoSEQ multiplex PCR; the TCRdb copy retains only in-frame clones and omits some. The sample records 70,000 to 95,000 clones, roughly 84% being singletons. The time point: pretreatment peripheral blood. V trimming: 6 bases; J trimming: 2 bases; junction bases outside the gene matches: 6. Germline CDR1 reads MNHEY; CDR2 reads SVGAGI. The CDR3 is 15 residues long. Points on this clone: Its antigen remains unknown.

This clonotype was obtained from a man aged 55-75 years with urothelial cancer. This sequence joins TRBV6-5 and TRBJ1-1; TRBD1 agrees at 10 bases. The sequenced sample was PBMCs, obtained around atezolizumab (anti-PD-L1) treatment. The CDR3 loop reads CASSRTGGINTEAFF. The CDR3, as DNA: TGTGCCAGCAGCAGGACAGGGGGGATAAACACTGAAGCTTTCTTT.